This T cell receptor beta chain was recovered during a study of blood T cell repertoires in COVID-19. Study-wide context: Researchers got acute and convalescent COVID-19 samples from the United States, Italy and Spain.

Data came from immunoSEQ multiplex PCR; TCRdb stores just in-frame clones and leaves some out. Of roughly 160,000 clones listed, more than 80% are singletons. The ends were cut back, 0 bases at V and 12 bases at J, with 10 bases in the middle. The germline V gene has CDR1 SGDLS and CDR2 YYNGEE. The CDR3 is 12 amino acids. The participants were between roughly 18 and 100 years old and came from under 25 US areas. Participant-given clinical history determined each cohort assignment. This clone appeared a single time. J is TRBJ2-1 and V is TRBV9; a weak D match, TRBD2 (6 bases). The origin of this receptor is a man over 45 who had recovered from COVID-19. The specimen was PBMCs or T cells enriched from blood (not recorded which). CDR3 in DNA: TGTGCCAGCAGCGTAGGTCGTAGCGGGCAGTTCTTC. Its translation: CASSVGRSGQFF.